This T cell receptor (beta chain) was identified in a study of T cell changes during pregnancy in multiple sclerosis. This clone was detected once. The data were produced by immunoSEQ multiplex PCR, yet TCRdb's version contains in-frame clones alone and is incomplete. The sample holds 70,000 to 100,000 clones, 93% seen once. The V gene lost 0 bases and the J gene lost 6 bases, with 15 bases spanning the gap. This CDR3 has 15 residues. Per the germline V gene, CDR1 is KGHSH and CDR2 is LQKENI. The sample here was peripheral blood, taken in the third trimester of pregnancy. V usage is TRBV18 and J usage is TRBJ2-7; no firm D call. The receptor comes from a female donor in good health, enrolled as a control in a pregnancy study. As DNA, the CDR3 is TGTGCCAGCTCACCACCGACATATGATCGCTCCGAGCAGTACTTC. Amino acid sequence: CASSPPTYDRSEQYF.